The 8 T cell receptor beta chains listed next were all sequenced from one sample in a study of blood T cells in healthy people across ages. Alongside a J-beta primer mix, a sample-barcoded 5' primer served in a second PCR lasting about 7 to 11 cycles. TCRdb used MiXCR to reprocess the 5' RACE reads, holding one entry per CDR3 protein. Of hundreds of thousands of distinct CDR3 sequences in the sample, more than 45% were seen once. Sample: blood. The receptor set was obtained from a man aged 25-45 years in good health.

The rearrangement uses TRBV6-5 and TRBJ2-3, with TRBD1 matching 9 bases. This CDR3 has 15 residues. J gave up 1 base and V 7 bases, and 6 bases lay outside the gene matches. CDR1 is MNHEY and CDR2 is SVGAGI in the germline V gene. The CDR3 nucleotides are TGTGCCAGCACGGGACAGGGCTCAGGCACAGATACGCAGTATTTT. Protein product: CASTGQGSGTDTQYF.

This clonotype was detected once. The chain employs TRBV5-4 and TRBJ2-4; D ambiguous. In germline, CDR1 is SGHNT, CDR2 YYREEE (reference sequence). The CDR3 runs to 12 residues. Trimming took off 2 bases at V and 13 bases at J, with 13 bases between the two ends. The CDR3 protein is CASSFGPDGQYF. For the CDR3, the DNA is TGTGCCAGCAGCTTCGGCCCTGACGGGCAGTACTTC.

A single count supports this clonotype. This chain connects TRBV6-5 to TRBJ2-7; 7 bases fit TRBD1. The V and J ends lost 5 bases and 5 bases, in that order; junction bases with no gene match: 12. The CDR3 spans 15 residues. Germline loops: CDR1 MNHEY, CDR2 SVGAGI. CDR3 DNA: TGTGCCAGCAGTCCCTCGACAGGGCAGGTTCACGAGCAGTACTTC. Its translation is CASSPSTGQVHEQYF.

The genes are TRBV5-1 and TRBJ2-5; TRBD2 matches 10 bases. Gene TRBJ2-7 matches the end of the DNA better, so the J call may be wrong. The CDR3 covers 16 residues. In germline, CDR1 is SGHRS, CDR2 YFSETQ. CDR3 in amino acids: CASSPNPAGGPHEQYF. CDR3 DNA sequence: TGCGCCAGCAGCCCGAACCCAGCGGGGGGGCCTCACGAGCAGTACTTC.

The chain links TRBV29-1 to TRBJ2-2; TRBD1 aligns across 9 bases. Germline lookup yields CDR1 SQVTM and CDR2 ANQGSEA. The V gene end was trimmed by 6 bases and the J gene end by 6 bases; junction bases not matched to a gene: 11. The CDR3 is 15 residues long. The CDR3 is CSVQDRGPHSGELFF. The CDR3 region has the DNA TGCAGCGTCCAGGACAGGGGACCTCATTCCGGGGAGCTGTTTTTT.

The V and J genes are TRBV7-9 and TRBJ1-4; 10 nucleotides match TRBD1. Germline CDR1 reads SEHNR; CDR2 reads FQNEAQ (reference sequence). This CDR3 region has 14 residues. With V trimmed by 5 bases and J by 5 bases, 2 bases remained unmatched. The CDR3 coding sequence is TGTGCCAGCAGCACGGGACAGGGGAATGAAAAACTGTTTTTT. This translates into CASSTGQGNEKLFF.

The chain has TRBV6-6 and TRBJ2-5; D remains ambiguous. This CDR3 region has 15 residues. Germline values: CDR1 MNHNY, CDR2 SVGAGI (reference sequence). Trimming took 1 base from V and 5 from J, leaving 14 bases between them. The CDR3 loop reads CASSYLGLRAETQYF. Here the CDR3 DNA reads TGTGCCAGCAGTTACTTGGGCCTGCGCGCGGAGACCCAGTACTTC.

The rearrangement links TRBV7-3 to TRBJ2-2; D not certain. The CDR3 sequence is 16 residues long. Germline CDR1 reads SGHTA; CDR2 reads FQGTGA. Trimming pared 4 bases from V and 1 base from J, leaving 13 bases between. CDR3 amino acids: CASSSRRPVNTGELFF. In DNA, the CDR3 is TGTGCCAGCAGCTCCCGGCGGCCGGTGAACACCGGGGAGCTGTTTTTT.